This T cell receptor beta chain was identified during a study of a mutant IDH1 vaccine in newly diagnosed glioma. Study-wide context: Of the patients given treatment, roughly 60% were male and 37.5% were female, and a mean age of around 41 years was recorded. Those enrolled had earlier been treated with radiotherapy, temozolomide, or both, mostly both.

Study-wide points: Pseudoprogression seemingly bore no relation to changes in top peripheral T cell clonotypes.

Measured with immunoSEQ multiplex PCR; TCRdb has only the in-frame clones, and not every one. The table shows 95,000 to 100,000 clones, with about 90% occurring only once. As concerns this clone: As yet, its antigen is unknown.

This CDR3 is built from 17 residues. V was clipped by 3 bases and J by 3 bases; unmatched bases: 13. Germline loops: CDR1 MNHEY, CDR2 SMNVEV (reference sequence). Time point specified: baseline, week 1 (first vaccination visit). Regarding treatment: pre-vaccination baseline after standard-of-care therapy. New WHO grade 3 or 4 astrocytomas that were IDH1-mutant and ATRX-lost occurred in the donors. The specimen was PBMCs, collected from a glioma patient treated with radiotherapy, temozolomide or both. The source is a woman aged 45-60 years with glioma. The chain joins TRBV27 to TRBJ1-1; 7 bases fit TRBD1. CDR3 nucleotide sequence: TGTGCCAGCAGTTTTTCTCACAGGGGAGGCCTGGACACTGAAGCTTTCTTT. This codes for CASSFSHRGGLDTEAFF.